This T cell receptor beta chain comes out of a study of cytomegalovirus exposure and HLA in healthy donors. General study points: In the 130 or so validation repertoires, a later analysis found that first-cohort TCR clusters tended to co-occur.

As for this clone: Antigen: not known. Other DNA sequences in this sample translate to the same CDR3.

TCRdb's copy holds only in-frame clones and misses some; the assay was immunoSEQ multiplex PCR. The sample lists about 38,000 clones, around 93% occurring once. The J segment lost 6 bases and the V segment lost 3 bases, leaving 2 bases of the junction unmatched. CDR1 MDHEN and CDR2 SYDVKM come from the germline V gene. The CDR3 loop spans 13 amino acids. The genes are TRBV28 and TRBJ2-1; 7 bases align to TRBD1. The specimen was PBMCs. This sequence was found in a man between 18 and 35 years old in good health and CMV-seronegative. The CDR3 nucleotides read TGTGCCAGCAGTTTGACAGGGATCAATGAGCAGTTCTTC. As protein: CASSLTGINEQFF. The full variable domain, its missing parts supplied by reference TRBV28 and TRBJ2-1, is DVKVTQSSRYLVKRTGEKVFLECVQDMDHENMFWYRQDPGLGLRLIYFSYDVKMKEKGDIPEGYSVSREKKERFSLILESASTNQTSMYLCASSLTGINEQFFGPGTRLTVL.